This TCR beta chain was retrieved from a study of blood T cell repertoires in COVID-19. The wider study: Both acute and convalescent COVID-19 samples were obtained from the United States, Italy and Spain. The cDNA or gDNA used as material had been derived from T cells, B-cell-depleted T cells, or PBMCs.

The Seattle site enrolled patients during active infection and followed them longitudinally. The CDR3 is 15 amino acids. Germline lookup yields CDR1 MNHNY and CDR2 SVGAGI (reference sequence). Trimming shortened V by 6 bases and J by 0 bases, and 12 bases separated the two germline ends. Original analysis: Estimated nucleated cell counts came from reference gene primer amplification. The method was immunoSEQ multiplex PCR; TCRdb's version includes in-frame clones alone and lacks a portion of them. The V and J calls and clone size are taken from that table; D and trimming were inferred from the DNA. The sample yields about 50,000 clones, 89% seen once.

The source of this sequence is a woman in her sixties with COVID-19, enrolled during active disease. Material for sequencing was peripheral blood. The chain is built from TRBV6-6 and TRBJ1-3; TRBD1 is a possible D gene (5 bases). DNA for the CDR3: TGTGCCAGCAGCTATACCAGGGTCTCTGGAAACACCATATATTTT. It codes for CASSYTRVSGNTIYF.